These T cell receptor beta chains were read from a single sample in a study of CD8 T cells in seronegative destructive rheumatoid arthritis. Here immunoSEQ multiplex PCR was the method, and the copy in TCRdb shows in-frame clones only, minus some. The profile shows 10,000 to 15,000 clones, about four fifths of them singletons. The source material was CD8+ T cells from blood. Receptor source: a woman between 25 and 49 years old with seronegative destructive rheumatoid arthritis. Each CDR3 is given with its conserved first and last residue.

V,J,CDR3
TRBV9,TRBJ2-3,CASSLGGLAGLTDTQYF
TRBV7-8,TRBJ1-3,CASTVGLDSGNTIYF
TRBV5-6,TRBJ1-1,CASSSRVTEAFF
TRBV19,TRBJ1-2,CASRSPWGQGHYGYTF
TRBV4-2,TRBJ2-3,CASSQAPDGTDTQYF
TRBV27,TRBJ1-5,CASSLCAAGDTCNQPQHF
TRBV7-3,TRBJ2-3,CASSLEATDTQYF
TRBV5-1,TRBJ2-1,CASRPSGGGYNEQFF
TRBV4-1,TRBJ2-5,CASSQDTRVAGGLETQYF
TRBV15,TRBJ1-1,CATSRGQGASTEAFF
TRBV5-1,TRBJ2-2,CASSFEGADLAGELFF
TRBV27,TRBJ2-7,CASSLFAGTGVYEQYF
TRBV4-2,TRBJ2-5,CASSLALGGETQYF
TRBV30,TRBJ2-7,CAWSVASYEQYF
TRBV7-6,TRBJ1-1,CASSSEVGTEAFF
TRBV28,TRBJ2-1,CASSYQGVYNEQFF
TRBV2,TRBJ1-1,CATTPQQDTEAFF
TRBV4-1,TRBJ2-5,CASSQERRGTGTETQYF
TRBV10-3,TRBJ1-1,CAIQGGNTEAFF
TRBV7-9,TRBJ2-1,CASSLSGAGAYNEQFF
TRBV6-1,TRBJ2-1,CASSDPGLARNEQFF
TRBV11-2,TRBJ1-2,CASSLVAGGTGGYTF
TRBV4-1,TRBJ2-2,CASSQEISGSVGELFF
TRBV7-9,TRBJ2-1,CASSPPGQNEQFF
TRBV29-1,TRBJ1-1,CSVAPEGMTEAFF
TRBV27,TRBJ1-2,CASSLSMGADGYTF
TRBV4-1,TRBJ2-7,CASSQGDIPYEQYF
TRBV29-1,TRBJ1-6,CSVVRQPYNSPLHF
TRBV30,TRBJ2-3,CAVGGGQYF
TRBV18,TRBJ1-2,CASSPPLGGGLRDYGYTF
TRBV29-1,TRBJ1-2,CSVAQGAGGYTF
TRBV19,TRBJ2-2,CASLPDSYTGELFF
TRBV6-5,TRBJ2-2,CASSYSTGESGELFF
TRBV4-1,TRBJ1-2,CASSQVGQGEGYTF
TRBV4-1,TRBJ1-2,CASSPRGRDYGYTF
TRBV9,TRBJ2-4,CASSVAGAGAKNIQYF
TRBV7-9,TRBJ1-2,CASRPGTGIYGYTF
TRBV6-5,TRBJ1-5,CASSPQGASNQPQHF
TRBV7-8,TRBJ2-2,CASSPIQGMSNTGELFF
TRBV4-1,TRBJ1-1,CASSAKVSSEAFF
TRBV9,TRBJ2-2,CASSSLQGPGGTGELFF
TRBV2,TRBJ2-1,CASTHWTSGDDEQFF
TRBV7-3,TRBJ2-1,CASSLASGGPSYNEQFF
TRBV7-9,TRBJ2-7,CASSAPGQNYEQYF
TRBV28,TRBJ2-6,CAHSGTISGANVLTF
TRBV4-1,TRBJ2-2,CASSQVGSTGELFF
TRBV6-4,TRBJ1-2,CASRSEGESGGYTF
TRBV19,TRBJ1-1,CAGRKTGTREAFF
TRBV11-2,TRBJ2-2,CASSLLQGVVTGELFF
TRBV27,TRBJ2-3,CASGPDGLAADTQYF
TRBV27,TRBJ2-5,CASSLLGAVETQYF
TRBV29-1,TRBJ1-2,CSVVDIYGYTF
TRBV30,TRBJ1-1,CAWGGEVGNTEAFF
TRBV28,TRBJ2-5,CASSVTGEETQYF